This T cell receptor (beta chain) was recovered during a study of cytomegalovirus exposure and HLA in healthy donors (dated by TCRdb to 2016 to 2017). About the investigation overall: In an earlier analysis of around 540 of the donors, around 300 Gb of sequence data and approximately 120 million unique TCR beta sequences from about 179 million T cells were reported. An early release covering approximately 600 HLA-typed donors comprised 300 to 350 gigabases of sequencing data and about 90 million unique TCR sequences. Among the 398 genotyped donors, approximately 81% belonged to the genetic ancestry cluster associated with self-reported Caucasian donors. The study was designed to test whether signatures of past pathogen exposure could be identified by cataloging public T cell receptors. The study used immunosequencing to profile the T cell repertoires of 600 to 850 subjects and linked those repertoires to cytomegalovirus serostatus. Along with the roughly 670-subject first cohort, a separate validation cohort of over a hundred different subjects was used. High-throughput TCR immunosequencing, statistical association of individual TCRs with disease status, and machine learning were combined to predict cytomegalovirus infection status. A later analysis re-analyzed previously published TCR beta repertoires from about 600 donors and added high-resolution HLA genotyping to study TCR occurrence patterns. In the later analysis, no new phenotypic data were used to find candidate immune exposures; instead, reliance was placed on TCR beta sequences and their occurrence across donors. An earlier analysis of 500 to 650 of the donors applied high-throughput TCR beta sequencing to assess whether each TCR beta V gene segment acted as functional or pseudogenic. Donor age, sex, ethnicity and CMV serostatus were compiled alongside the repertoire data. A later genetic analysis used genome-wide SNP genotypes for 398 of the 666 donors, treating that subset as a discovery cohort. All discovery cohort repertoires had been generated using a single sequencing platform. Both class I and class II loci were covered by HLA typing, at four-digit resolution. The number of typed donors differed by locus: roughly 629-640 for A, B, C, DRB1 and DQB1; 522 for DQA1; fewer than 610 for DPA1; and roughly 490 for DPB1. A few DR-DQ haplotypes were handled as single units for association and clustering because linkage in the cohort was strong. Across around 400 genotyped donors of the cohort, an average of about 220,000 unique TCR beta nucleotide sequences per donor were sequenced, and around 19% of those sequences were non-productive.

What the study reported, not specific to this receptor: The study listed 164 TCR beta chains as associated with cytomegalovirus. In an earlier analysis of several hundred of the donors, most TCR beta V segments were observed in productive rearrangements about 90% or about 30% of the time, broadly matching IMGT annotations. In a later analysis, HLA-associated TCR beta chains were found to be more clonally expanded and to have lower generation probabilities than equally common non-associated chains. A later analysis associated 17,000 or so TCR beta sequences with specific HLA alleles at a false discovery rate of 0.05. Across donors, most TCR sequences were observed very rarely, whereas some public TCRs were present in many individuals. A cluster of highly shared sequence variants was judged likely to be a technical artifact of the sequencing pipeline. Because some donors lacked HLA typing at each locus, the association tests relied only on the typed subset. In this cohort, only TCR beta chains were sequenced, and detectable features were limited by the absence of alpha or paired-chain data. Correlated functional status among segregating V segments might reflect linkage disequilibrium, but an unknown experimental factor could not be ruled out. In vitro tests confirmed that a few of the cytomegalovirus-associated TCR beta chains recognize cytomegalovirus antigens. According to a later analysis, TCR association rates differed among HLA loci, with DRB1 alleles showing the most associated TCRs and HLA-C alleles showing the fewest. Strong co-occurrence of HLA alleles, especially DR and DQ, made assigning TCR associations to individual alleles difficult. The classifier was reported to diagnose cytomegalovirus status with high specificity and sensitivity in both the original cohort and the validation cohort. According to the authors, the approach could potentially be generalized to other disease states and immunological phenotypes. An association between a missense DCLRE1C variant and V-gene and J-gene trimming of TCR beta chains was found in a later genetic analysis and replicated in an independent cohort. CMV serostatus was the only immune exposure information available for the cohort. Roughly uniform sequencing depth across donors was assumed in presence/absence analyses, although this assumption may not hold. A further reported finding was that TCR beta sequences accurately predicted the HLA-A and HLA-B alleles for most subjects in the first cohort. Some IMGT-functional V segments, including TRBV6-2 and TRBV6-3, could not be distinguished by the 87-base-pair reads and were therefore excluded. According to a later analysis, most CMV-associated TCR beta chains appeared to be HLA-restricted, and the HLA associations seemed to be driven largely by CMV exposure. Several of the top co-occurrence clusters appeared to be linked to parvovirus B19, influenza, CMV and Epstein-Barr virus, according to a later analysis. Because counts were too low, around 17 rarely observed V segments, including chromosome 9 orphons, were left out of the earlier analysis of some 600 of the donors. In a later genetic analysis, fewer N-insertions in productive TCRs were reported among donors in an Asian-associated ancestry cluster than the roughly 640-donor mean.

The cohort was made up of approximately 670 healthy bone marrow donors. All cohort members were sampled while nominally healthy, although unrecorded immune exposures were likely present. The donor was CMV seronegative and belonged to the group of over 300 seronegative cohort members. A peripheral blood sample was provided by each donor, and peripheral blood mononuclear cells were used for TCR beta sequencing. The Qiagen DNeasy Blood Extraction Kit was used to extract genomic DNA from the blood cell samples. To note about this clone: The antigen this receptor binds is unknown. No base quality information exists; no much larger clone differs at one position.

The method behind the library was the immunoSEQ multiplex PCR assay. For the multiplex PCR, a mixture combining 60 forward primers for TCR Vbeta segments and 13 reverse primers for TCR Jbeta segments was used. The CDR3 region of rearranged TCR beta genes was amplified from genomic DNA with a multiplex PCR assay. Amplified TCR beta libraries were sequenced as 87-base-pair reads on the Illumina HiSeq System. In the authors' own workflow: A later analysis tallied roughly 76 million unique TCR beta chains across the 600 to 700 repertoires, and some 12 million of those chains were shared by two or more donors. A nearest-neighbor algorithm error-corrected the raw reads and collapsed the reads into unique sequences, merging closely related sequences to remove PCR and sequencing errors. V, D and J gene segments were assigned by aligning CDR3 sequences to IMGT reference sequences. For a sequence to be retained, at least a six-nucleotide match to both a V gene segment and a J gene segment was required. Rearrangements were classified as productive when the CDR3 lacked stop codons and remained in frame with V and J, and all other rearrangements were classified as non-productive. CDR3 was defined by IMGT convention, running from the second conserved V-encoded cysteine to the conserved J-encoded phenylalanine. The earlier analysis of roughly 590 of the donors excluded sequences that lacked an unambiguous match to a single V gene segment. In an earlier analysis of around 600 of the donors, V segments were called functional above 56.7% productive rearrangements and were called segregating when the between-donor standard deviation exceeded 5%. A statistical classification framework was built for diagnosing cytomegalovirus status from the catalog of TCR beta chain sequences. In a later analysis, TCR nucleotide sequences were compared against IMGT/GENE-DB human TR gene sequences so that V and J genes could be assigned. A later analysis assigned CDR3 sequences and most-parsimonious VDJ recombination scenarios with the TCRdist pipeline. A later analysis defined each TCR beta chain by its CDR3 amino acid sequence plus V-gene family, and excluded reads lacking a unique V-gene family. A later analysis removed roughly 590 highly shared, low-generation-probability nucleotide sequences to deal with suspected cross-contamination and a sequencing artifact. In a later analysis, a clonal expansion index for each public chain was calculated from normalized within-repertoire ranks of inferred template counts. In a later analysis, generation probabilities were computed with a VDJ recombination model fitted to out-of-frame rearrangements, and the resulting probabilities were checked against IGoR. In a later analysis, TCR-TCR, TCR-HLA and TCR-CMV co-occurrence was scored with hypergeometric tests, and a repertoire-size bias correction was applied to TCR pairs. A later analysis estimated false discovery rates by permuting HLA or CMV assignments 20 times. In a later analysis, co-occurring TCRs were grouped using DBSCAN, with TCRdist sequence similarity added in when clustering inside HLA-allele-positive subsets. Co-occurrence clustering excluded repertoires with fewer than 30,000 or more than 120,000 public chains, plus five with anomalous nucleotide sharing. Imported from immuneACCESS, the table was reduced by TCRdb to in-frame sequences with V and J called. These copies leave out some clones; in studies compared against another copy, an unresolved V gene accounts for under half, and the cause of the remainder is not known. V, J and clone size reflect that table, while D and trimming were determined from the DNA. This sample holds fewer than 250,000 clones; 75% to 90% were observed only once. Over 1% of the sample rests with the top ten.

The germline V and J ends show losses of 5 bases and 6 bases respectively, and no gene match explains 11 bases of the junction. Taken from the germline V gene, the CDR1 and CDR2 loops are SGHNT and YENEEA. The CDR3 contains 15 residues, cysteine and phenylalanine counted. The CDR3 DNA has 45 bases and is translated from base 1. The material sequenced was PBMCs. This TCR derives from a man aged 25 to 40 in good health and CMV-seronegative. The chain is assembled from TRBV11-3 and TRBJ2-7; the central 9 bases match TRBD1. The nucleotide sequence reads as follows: TGTGCCAGCAGCCCAAACACCGGGACAGGGACCGAGCAGTACTTC. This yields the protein CASSPNTGTGTEQYF.